A selection of T cell receptor beta chains follows, all from one sample in a study of T cell changes during pregnancy in multiple sclerosis. The assay was immunoSEQ multiplex PCR, and TCRdb's table has in-frame clones only and misses some. Here the sample spans almost 95,000 clones, 92% being singletons. Specimen: peripheral blood, collected in the first trimester of pregnancy. The origin of the receptors is a female donor with multiple sclerosis, enrolled in a pregnancy study. CDR3s include the opening cysteine and the closing phenylalanine or tryptophan. A D gene is named only where the DNA matches it firmly. A row's size may be missing; if present it is once, few, many or a size class.

V	J	D	size	CDR3	DNA
TRBV6-1	TRBJ1-5	NA	NA	CASRGNRAANQPQHF	TGTGCCAGCAGGGGGAACAGGGCGGCGAATCAGCCCCAGCATTTT
TRBV7-9	TRBJ2-3	TRBD2	NA	CASSSGLAGNWDTQYF	TGTGCCAGCAGCTCGGGACTAGCGGGAAATTGGGATACGCAGTATTTT
TRBV12-5	TRBJ1-3	TRBD1	NA	CASGLFGRGLSDRTGNTIYF	TGTGCTAGTGGTTTGTTCGGCAGGGGGCTCTCTGATCGAACTGGAAACACCATATATTTT
TRBV27	TRBJ1-5	NA	NA	CASSLLSGSNQPQHF	TGTGCCAGCAGTTTGCTAAGCGGGAGCAATCAGCCCCAGCATTTT
TRBV10-3	TRBJ1-1	NA	NA	CASSGGRTEAFF	TGTGCCTCCTCGGGCGGGAGGACTGAAGCTTTCTTT
TRBV5-4	TRBJ2-5	NA	NA	CASRASDQETQYF	TGTGCCAGCAGGGCTAGCGACCAAGAGACCCAGTACTTC
TRBV10-2	TRBJ2-1	TRBD2	NA	CASSDGVAGGDEQFF	TGCGCCAGCAGTGATGGGGTAGCGGGAGGGGATGAGCAGTTCTTC
TRBV2	TRBJ1-1	NA	once	CASRSGTGFMNTEAFF	TGTGCCAGCAGGTCGGGTACAGGATTTATGAACACTGAAGCTTTCTTT
TRBV5-1	TRBJ2-1	TRBD2	few	CASSSGTGRTSGRADNEQFF	TGCGCCAGCAGCTCTGGGACAGGGAGGACTAGCGGGAGGGCCGACAATGAGCAGTTCTTC
TRBV5-1	TRBJ1-5	NA	NA	CASSLARRGSNQPQHF	TGCGCCAGCAGCTTGGCCCGCAGGGGTAGCAATCAGCCCCAGCATTTT
TRBV29-1	TRBJ2-1	NA	NA	CSVQLGDEQFF	TGCAGCGTCCAACTAGGAGATGAGCAGTTCTTC
TRBV5-1	TRBJ1-2	NA	NA	CASSLGQLPYGYTF	TGCGCCAGCAGCTTGGGACAGCTCCCCTATGGCTACACCTTC
TRBV19	TRBJ1-1	TRBD1	NA	CASSIDRGSEAEAFF	TGTGCCAGTAGTATCGACAGGGGTTCAGAAGCTGAAGCTTTCTTT
TRBV5-6	TRBJ1-1	NA	NA	CASSLGGRAQAEAFF	TGTGCCAGCAGCTTGGGGGGTAGGGCACAGGCTGAAGCTTTCTTT
TRBV5-4	TRBJ2-5	NA	NA	CASSLQGGQETQYF	TGTGCCAGCAGCCTCCAGGGGGGACAAGAGACCCAGTACTTC
TRBV7-9	TRBJ2-2	TRBD2	once	CASSLVAGVHTGELFF	TGTGCCAGCAGCTTAGTGGCGGGAGTTCACACCGGGGAGCTGTTTTTT
TRBV30	TRBJ1-1	NA	NA	CAWAALTEAFF	TGTGCCTGGGCGGCCCTTACTGAAGCTTTCTTT
TRBV5-5	TRBJ2-7	NA	few	CASGPRMEVYEQYF	TGTGCCAGCGGCCCCCGGATGGAGGTCTACGAGCAGTACTTC
TRBV6-5	TRBJ2-3	TRBD1	NA	CASSLGQGTDTQYF	TGTGCCAGCAGTCTCGGACAGGGAACAGATACGCAGTATTTT
TRBV27	TRBJ2-1	TRBD2	NA	CASTGQSSGRVYNEQFF	TGTGCCAGCACCGGCCAAAGTAGCGGGAGAGTTTACAATGAGCAGTTCTTC
TRBV27	TRBJ2-7	TRBD1	NA	CASSSPRTGGPYEQYF	TGTGCCAGCAGTTCCCCGAGGACAGGGGGCCCCTACGAGCAGTACTTC
TRBV4-1	TRBJ2-7	TRBD2	NA	CASSHSSSGGAYEQYF	TGCGCCAGCAGCCACTCTTCTAGCGGGGGGGCCTACGAGCAGTACTTC
TRBV30	TRBJ1-1	NA	NA	CAWSARGTEAFF	TGTGCCTGGAGTGCCAGGGGAACTGAAGCTTTCTTT
TRBV6-5	TRBJ1-3	NA	NA	CASSYDGPSGNTIYF	TGTGCCAGCAGTTACGATGGGCCGAGTGGAAACACCATATATTTT
TRBV7-7	TRBJ2-5	TRBD1	NA	CASSLRKDRGLETQYF	TGTGCCAGCAGCTTGAGAAAAGACAGGGGGCTTGAGACCCAGTACTTC